Listed below are T cell receptor beta chains from one sample, sequenced in a study of metastatic and nonmetastatic thyroid tumors. Using MiXCR, TCRdb reanalyzed the PCR reads. Of about 5,500 clones listed, less than 35% are singletons. Sequences were obtained from adjacent normal tissue. The origin of the receptors is a female donor with papillary thyroid cancer or a benign thyroid nodule (not recorded which). Some clones in this sample may be carry-over from other donors' samples. Both conserved end residues are part of each CDR3. The order of the fields is CDR3 DNA, CDR3 protein, D gene, J gene, V gene, clone size. D genes are given only for firm matches. Clone size appears in some rows only: once, few, many, or a class for an expanded clone.

TGTGCCAGTGGTTACACCTCGGACAGGGGGCATTCCTACAATGAGCAGTTCTTC	CASGYTSDRGHSYNEQFF	TRBD1	TRBJ2-1	TRBV19	.
TGTGCCAGCAGTTTATGGGGGGGAGCAACTAATGAAAAACTGTTTTTT	CASSLWGGATNEKLFF	.	TRBJ1-4	TRBV28	many
TGTGCCAGCAGTTTCCACGAGGTTTCCGAGCAGTACTTC	CASSFHEVSEQYF	.	TRBJ2-7	TRBV6-2/TRBV6-3	.
TGTGCCAGCGCGCAGGGCGCCTATGGCTACACCTTC	CASAQGAYGYTF	.	TRBJ1-2	TRBV6-1	.
TGTGCCAGCAGTTTTAGGACAGTGGGCTACACCTTC	CASSFRTVGYTF	.	TRBJ1-2	TRBV28	few
TGTGCCAGCAGCCCCCCCAGGGAAACATTCTACGAGCAGTACTTC	CASSPPRETFYEQYF	.	TRBJ2-7	TRBV7-9	once
TGCAGCGCCGCCAGATACCAAGAGACCCAGTACTTC	CSAARYQETQYF	.	TRBJ2-5	TRBV29-1	many
TGCAGTGCTTGTCCCCCAAGGCTAGCGGACACCTACGAGCAGTACTTC	CSACPPRLADTYEQYF	TRBD2	TRBJ2-7	TRBV20-1	medium-sized
TGTGCCAGCAGCCAAGATATTCTAGCGGAGACCCAGTACTTC	CASSQDILAETQYF	.	TRBJ2-5	TRBV14	many
TGTGCCAGCAGCTTAGAAGGGGGTAGCGGGGAGCTGTTTTTT	CASSLEGGSGELFF	.	TRBJ2-2	TRBV11-2	.
TGTGCCAGCAGCTTGGGGACCGCACACAGGGAAGCTTTCTTT	CASSLGTAHREAFF	.	TRBJ1-1	TRBV27	.
TGTGCCAGCAGCCGTACTACGGGGGCCAACGTCCTGACTTTC	CASSRTTGANVLTF	.	TRBJ2-6	TRBV7-2	.
TGTGCCAGCAGCCTCCGACATTCTGGGGCCAACGTCCTGACTTTC	CASSLRHSGANVLTF	.	TRBJ2-6	TRBV7-3	medium-sized
TGTGCCAGCAGACCGCCGGGACAGGGGAGGAACGAGCAGTACTTC	CASRPPGQGRNEQYF	TRBD1	TRBJ2-7	TRBV6-2/TRBV6-3	.
TGTGCCAGCAGTTCCGGTGGGGAGACCCAGTACTTC	CASSSGGETQYF	.	TRBJ2-5	TRBV28	medium-sized
TGTGCCAGCAGTTTATTCGGGACAGGATATGAAAAACTGTTTTTT	CASSLFGTGYEKLFF	TRBD1	TRBJ1-4	TRBV27	.
TGCAGTGCTAGTCGACAGCAAGAGACCCAGTACTTC	CSASRQQETQYF	.	TRBJ2-5	TRBV20-1	medium-sized
TGTGCCAGCAGTATGGGACAGAGGGAGACCCAGTACTTC	CASSMGQRETQYF	TRBD1	TRBJ2-5	TRBV27	few
TGTGCCAGCAGCTTATCCGGGGACCATGGCTACACCTTC	CASSLSGDHGYTF	.	TRBJ1-2	TRBV7-2	.
TGTGCCACCAGTGATTGGTCAGATAATCAGCCCCAGCATTTT	CATSDWSDNQPQHF	.	TRBJ1-5	TRBV24-1	few
TGTGCCAGCAGACCCGGACAGGGAAAAAACGCAGATACGCAGTATTTT	CASRPGQGKNADTQYF	TRBD1	TRBJ2-3	TRBV11-1	.
TGTGCCAGCAGCATCGGACAGGGACAGACCCAGTACTTC	CASSIGQGQTQYF	TRBD1	TRBJ2-5	TRBV6-1	few
TGTGCCAGCAGTCCCCCTGTAGGGGTCGGGGCTGAAGCTTTCTTT	CASSPPVGVGAEAFF	.	TRBJ1-1	TRBV12-3/TRBV12-4	.
TGCGCCAGCAGCTGGACGGGGTGGGGGCGTGAGCAGTTCTTC	CASSWTGWGREQFF	.	TRBJ2-1	TRBV5-1	.
TGTGCCAGCAGTTTGATGGGACCTAGCACAGATACGCAGTATTTT	CASSLMGPSTDTQYF	.	TRBJ2-3	TRBV27	few
TGCAGTGCTAGTTTATTGGATGGGGCCGTGAACACTGAAGCTTTCTTT	CSASLLDGAVNTEAFF	.	TRBJ1-1	TRBV20-1	.
TGCAGTGCCTTAGGACAGGGGGTCGGAAACACCATATATTTT	CSALGQGVGNTIYF	TRBD1	TRBJ1-3	TRBV20-1	.
TGTGCCAGCAGCTTGTGGGGCGAAGGGAATCAGCCCCAGCATTTT	CASSLWGEGNQPQHF	.	TRBJ1-5	TRBV5-5	.
TGTGCCAGCAGCTTAAACAGGGTGGCTCTCACCTTC	CASSLNRVALTF	.	TRBJ1-2	TRBV7-3	medium-sized
TGTGCCAGCAGTGCACAGGGGAGAGGAGCCAAAAACATTCAGTACTTC	CASSAQGRGAKNIQYF	TRBD1	TRBJ2-4	TRBV12-3/TRBV12-4	medium-sized
TGTGCCAGCAGCTCGACAGGGGATAATTCACCCCTCCACTTT	CASSSTGDNSPLHF	TRBD1	TRBJ1-6	TRBV7-3	medium-sized
TGTGCCAGCAGCTTAGGGGGGGGTTGGACAGATACGCAGTATTTT	CASSLGGGWTDTQYF	TRBD2	TRBJ2-3	TRBV11-2	.
TGCGCCAGCAGTGAGTCCGCGGGGGGGTTCACCGGGGAGCTGTTTTTT	CASSESAGGFTGELFF	TRBD2	TRBJ2-2	TRBV10-2	medium-sized
TGCAGTGCTAGAGATCACGTGGCGGGGTCCTACAATGAGCAGTTCTTC	CSARDHVAGSYNEQFF	.	TRBJ2-1	TRBV20-1	many
TGTGCCAGCACCCGTAGGTGGGGGAGTATCACCGATTATGGCTACACCTTC	CASTRRWGSITDYGYTF	.	TRBJ1-2	TRBV6-1	few
TGTGCCAGCAGCGGGACAGGGGTCCTCTCCTACGAGCAGTACTTC	CASSGTGVLSYEQYF	TRBD1	TRBJ2-7	TRBV2	.
TGTGCCAGCCCGCGGACGGAATGTACAGATACGCAGTATTTT	CASPRTECTDTQYF	.	TRBJ2-3	TRBV2	.
TGCAGTGCTAGCGACAGGACAGGGGGATATGGCTACACCTTC	CSASDRTGGYGYTF	TRBD1	TRBJ1-2	TRBV20-1	.
TGTGCCAGCAGCGTCGGTACGGGGCCACACGAGCAGTACTTC	CASSVGTGPHEQYF	.	TRBJ2-7	TRBV27	few
TGTGCCAGCTCCCTCGGACTGCGCAATGAGCAGTTCTTC	CASSLGLRNEQFF	.	TRBJ2-1	TRBV12-3/TRBV12-4	many
TGCGCCAGCAGCTCTCAGGAGAACACTGAAGCTTTCTTT	CASSSQENTEAFF	.	TRBJ1-1	TRBV7-6	many
TGTGCCAGCAGTCACGCCCCGGGACAGCCGCCTGAAGCTTTCTTT	CASSHAPGQPPEAFF	TRBD1	TRBJ1-1	TRBV6-1	few
TGTGCCATCACCTCCTGGACAGGGGGCCTTGCTAACTGTGGCTACACCTTC	CAITSWTGGLANCGYTF	TRBD1	TRBJ1-2	TRBV28	.
TGTGCCAGCAGCGTAGTCGGGGGTGGGGAGACCCAGTACTTC	CASSVVGGGETQYF	.	TRBJ2-5	TRBV9	many
TGTGCCAGCAGCTTCGAGCAGATGATGTACTTC	CASSFEQMMYF	.	TRBJ2-7	TRBV7-2	.
TGTGCCAGCAGTCCGTCAATCGGGGCGGGACTAGCCTCCTACGAGCAGTACTTC	CASSPSIGAGLASYEQYF	TRBD2	TRBJ2-7	TRBV28	.
TGTGCCAGCAGTCTAGGTACAAGTAGCTACGAGCAGTACTTC	CASSLGTSSYEQYF	.	TRBJ2-7	TRBV27	few
TGTGCCAGCAGTCCAGGTTATGGCTGCACCTTC	CASSPGYGCTF	.	TRBJ1-2	TRBV28	few
TGTGCCAGCAGTGGGGGGGTGCTCCCATATGGCTACACCTTC	CASSGGVLPYGYTF	.	TRBJ1-2	TRBV6-1	.
TGCGCCAGCAGCTCTCCGGGACTAGGAACCTACGAGCAGTACTTC	CASSSPGLGTYEQYF	TRBD2	TRBJ2-7	TRBV5-1	.
TGTGCCAGCAGCGAATCCTGGGACAGTAGCTCCTATAATTCACCCCTCCACTTT	CASSESWDSSSYNSPLHF	TRBD1	TRBJ1-6	TRBV27	few
TGTGCCAGCAGCTTGGGACTGAACACTAACTATGGCTACACCTTC	CASSLGLNTNYGYTF	.	TRBJ1-2	TRBV5-6	medium-sized
TGCGCCAGCAGCCAGGTGGGGGGCGCGAAAGGCTACACCTTC	CASSQVGGAKGYTF	.	TRBJ1-2	TRBV4-1	.
TGTGCCAGCAGCTTAGGGGGACACCTGGGGACAGATACGCAGTATTTT	CASSLGGHLGTDTQYF	.	TRBJ2-3	TRBV11-2	.
TGTGCCAGTTGGGCGCGACAGGGCGGGGATTATGGCTACACCTTC	CASWARQGGDYGYTF	TRBD1	TRBJ1-2	TRBV5-8	.